This entry describes one T cell receptor (beta chain). The data were obtained in a study of STAT5B mutations in CD4+ large granular lymphocyte leukemia. The CDR3 covers 12 residues. The germline V gene has CDR1 ENHRY and CDR2 SYGVKD. V was pared by 10 bases and J by 5 bases, with 7 bases of the junction left unmatched. The assay was immunoSEQ multiplex PCR, and TCRdb's table has in-frame clones only and misses some. The sample records about 23,000 clones, about 80% being singletons. This clonotype was obtained from a human donor in good health. J is TRBJ1-2 and V is TRBV10-3, with 7 bases matching TRBD1. Input material: CD4+ T cells from blood buffy coats. The CDR3 reads CATGTETYGYTF. The CDR3 region has the DNA TGTGCCACCGGGACAGAGACTTATGGCTACACCTTC.